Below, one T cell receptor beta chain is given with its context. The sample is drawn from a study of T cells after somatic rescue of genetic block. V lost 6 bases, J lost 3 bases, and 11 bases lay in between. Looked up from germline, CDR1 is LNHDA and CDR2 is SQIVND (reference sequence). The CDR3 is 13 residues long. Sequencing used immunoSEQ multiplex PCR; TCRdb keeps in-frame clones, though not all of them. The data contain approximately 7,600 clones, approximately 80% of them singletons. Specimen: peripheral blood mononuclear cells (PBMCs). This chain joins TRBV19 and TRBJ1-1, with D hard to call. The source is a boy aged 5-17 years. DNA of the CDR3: TGTGCCAGTAGGAGCGGGTGGGACACTGAAGCTTTCTTT. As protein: CASRSGWDTEAFF. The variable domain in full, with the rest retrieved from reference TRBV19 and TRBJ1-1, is DGGITQSPKYLFRKEGQNVTLSCEQNLNHDAMYWYRQDPGQGLRLIYYSQIVNDFQKGDIAEGYSVSREKKESFPLTVTSAQKNPTAFYLCASRSGWDTEAFFGQGTRLTVV.